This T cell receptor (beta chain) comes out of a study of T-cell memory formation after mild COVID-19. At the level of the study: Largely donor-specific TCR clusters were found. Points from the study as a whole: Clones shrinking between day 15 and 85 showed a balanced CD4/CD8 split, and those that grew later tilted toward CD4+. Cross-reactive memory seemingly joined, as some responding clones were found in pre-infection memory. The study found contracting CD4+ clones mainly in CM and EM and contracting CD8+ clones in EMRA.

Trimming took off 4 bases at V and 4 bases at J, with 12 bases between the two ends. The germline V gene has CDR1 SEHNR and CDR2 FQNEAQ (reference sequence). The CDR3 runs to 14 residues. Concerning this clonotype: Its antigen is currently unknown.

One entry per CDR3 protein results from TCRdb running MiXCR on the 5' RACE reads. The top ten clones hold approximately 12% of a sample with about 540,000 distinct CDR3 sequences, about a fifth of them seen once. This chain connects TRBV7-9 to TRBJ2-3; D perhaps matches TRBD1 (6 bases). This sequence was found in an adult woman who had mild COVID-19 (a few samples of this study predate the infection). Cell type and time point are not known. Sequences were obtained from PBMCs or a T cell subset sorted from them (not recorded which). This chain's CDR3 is CASSYSPGADTQYF. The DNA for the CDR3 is TGTGCCAGCAGCTATAGTCCAGGGGCAGATACGCAGTATTTT. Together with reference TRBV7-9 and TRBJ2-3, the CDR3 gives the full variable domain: DTGVSQNPRHKITKRGQNVTFRCDPISEHNRLYWYRQTLGQGPEFLTYFQNEAQLEKSRLLSDRFSAERPKGSFSTLEIQRTEQGDSAMYLCASSYSPGADTQYFGPGTRLTVL.